This entry features one TCR beta chain sequence. These data are taken from a study of blood T cells in healthy people across ages. The second PCR ran roughly 7 to 12 cycles with a sample-barcoded 5' primer and J-beta primers. TCRdb re-called the 5' RACE reads through MiXCR, storing one row per CDR3 protein. Here the sample spans about 1.5 million distinct CDR3 sequences, less than 45% being singletons. Germline lookup yields CDR1 LNHNV and CDR2 YYDKDF (reference sequence). The CDR3 covers 16 residues. Trimming took off 5 bases at V and 0 bases at J, with 14 bases between the two ends. The sample comprised blood. The chain has TRBV15 and TRBJ1-3, with D hard to call. The origin of this receptor is a woman aged 18-30 years in good health. In nucleotides, the CDR3 is TGTGCCACCAGCCCACCGGCGGACTACTCTGGAAACACCATATATTTT. Protein product: CATSPPADYSGNTIYF. Filled out from reference TRBV15 and TRBJ1-3, the complete variable domain reads DAMVIQNPRYQVTQFGKPVTLSCSQTLNHNVMYWYQQKSSQAPKLLFHYYDKDFNNEADTPDNFQSRRPNTSFCFLDIRSPGLGDTAMYLCATSPPADYSGNTIYFGEGSWLTVV.